A single T cell receptor beta chain is shown here with its context. This specimen belongs to a study of blood T cell repertoires in COVID-19. V was cut by 0 bases and J by 9 bases, with 23 bases left in between. Germline V gene sequence: CDR1 LGHNA, CDR2 YNFKEQ. The CDR3 covers 18 residues. Some clones are missing from TCRdb's copy, which holds only in-frame ones; the method was immunoSEQ multiplex PCR. The sample has 90,000 to 130,000 clones; roughly four fifths are singletons. This TCR derives from a woman in her sixties or seventies with acute or convalescent COVID-19. The genes are TRBV4-2 and TRBJ2-2, with unresolved D. Input material: peripheral blood. DNA for the CDR3: TGTGCCAGCAGCCAAGAAGGTCCGACGGCAGGCATCGTGCGGGAGCTGTTTTTT. This codes for CASSQEGPTAGIVRELFF.